The clone carrying this TCR beta chain has only one observation. Its matching antigen is unknown. Specified time point: persistent/refractory GD, antithyroid drugs over 5 years with positive TRAb. Extracted RNA from PBMCs served as the source of the TCR library. Under American Thyroid Association guidelines, Graves' disease was diagnosed. One endocrinology department in Xi'an, China, was where patients came from. This entry belongs to a study of regulatory T cells in long-lasting Graves disease. Study-wide results and limits: Whereas new patients shared roughly 910 public clonotypes, persistent patients shared more, at 2,741.

Trimming took 5 bases from V and 4 from J; bases not matched to a gene: 5. The germline CDR1 and CDR2 sequences are MGHRA and YSYEKL. This CDR3 contains 14 residues. Relying on iRepertoire HTBI primers and Arm-PCR of CDR3 regions, the team built TCR beta libraries. TCRdb reprocessed the multiplex PCR reads with MiXCR, giving one entry per CDR3 protein. The sample records about 470,000 distinct CDR3 sequences, roughly 20% being singletons. The chain links TRBV4-1 to TRBJ1-2, with 9 bases aligning to TRBD1. This receptor was obtained from a female donor with Graves disease. This material consisted of peripheral blood mononuclear cells (PBMCs), taken when the disease was refractory, from a patient treated with antithyroid drugs. CDR3 DNA sequence: TGCGCCAGCAGCAAGACAGGGGGTCCCTATGGCTACACCTTC. This translates into CASSKTGGPYGYTF.